These 16 T cell receptor beta chains were all obtained from the same sample, sequenced in a study of siplizumab effects on memory and regulatory T cells. Here immunoSEQ multiplex PCR was the method, and the copy in TCRdb shows in-frame clones only, minus some. The sample records 90,000 to 150,000 clones, over 85% being singletons. The sample consisted of non-Treg CD4+ T cells sorted from blood. Receptor source: a human donor in good health.

This clone appeared a single time. The genes are TRBV5-1 and TRBJ2-7, with 7 nucleotides matching TRBD2. The junction had 12 bases not matched to a gene; V was cut back by 4 bases and J by 2 bases. CDR3 length: 16 residues. Looked up from germline, CDR1 is SGHRS and CDR2 is YFSETQ. CDR3 sequence: CASSAIYSGDPYEQYF. The DNA of the CDR3 is TGCGCCAGCAGCGCCATATACAGCGGGGACCCCTACGAGCAGTACTTC. Based on the CDR3 plus reference TRBV5-1 and TRBJ2-7, the full variable domain is KAGVTQTPRYLIKTRGQQVTLSCSPISGHRSVSWYQQTPGQGLQFLFEYFSETQRNKGNFPGRFSGRQFSNSRSEMNVSTLELGDSALYLCASSAIYSGDPYEQYFGPGTRLTVT.

The gene calls are TRBV4-1 and TRBJ1-4; D might be TRBD1 (6 bases). Trimming shortened V by 9 bases and J by 0 bases, and 17 bases separated the two germline ends. Looked up from germline, CDR1 is MGHRA and CDR2 is YSYEKL. The CDR3 loop spans 16 amino acids. This CDR3 reads CASRGVGTSTNEKLFF. CDR3 DNA sequence: TGCGCCAGTCGGGGGGTTGGGACATCAACTAATGAAAAACTGTTTTTT.

The chain uses TRBV18 and TRBJ2-7; the match to TRBD1 covers 9 bases. From germline, CDR1 is KGHSH and CDR2 LQKENI. V lost 3 bases, J lost 3 bases, and 3 bases stayed unmatched. There are 14 residues in the CDR3. The CDR3 here is CASSPLGQGYEQYF. CDR3 bases: TGTGCCAGCTCACCTTTGGGACAGGGCTACGAGCAGTACTTC.

This chain uses TRBV19 with TRBJ1-6; D is unclear. The CDR3 is 15 residues long. Between the trimmed V and J ends, which lost 4 bases and 0 bases, there was a span of 7 bases. Germline CDR1 is LNHDA and CDR2 is SQIVND (reference sequence). The CDR3 sequence: CASSTVSSYNSPLHF. The CDR3 bases are TGTGCCAGTAGTACGGTCAGCTCCTATAATTCACCCCTCCACTTT. Based on the CDR3 plus reference TRBV19 and TRBJ1-6, the full variable domain is DGGITQSPKYLFRKEGQNVTLSCEQNLNHDAMYWYRQDPGQGLRLIYYSQIVNDFQKGDIAEGYSVSREKKESFPLTVTSAQKNPTAFYLCASSTVSSYNSPLHFGNGTRLTVT.

CDR3 sequence reads: CASSRSGETGELFF. CDR3 coding DNA: TGTGCCAGCTCACGGTCTGGGGAAACCGGGGAGCTGTTTTTT. V gene TRBV18 combines with J gene TRBJ2-2; no firm D call. The germline CDR1 and CDR2 sequences are KGHSH and LQKENI. This CDR3 is 14 amino acids long. Between the trimmed V and J ends, which lost 4 bases and 5 bases, there was a span of 11 bases. Using reference TRBV18 and TRBJ2-2 for the parts outside the CDR3, the full variable domain is NAGVMQNPRHLVRRRGQEARLRCSPMKGHSHVYWYRQLPEEGLKFMVYLQKENIIDESGMPKERFSAEFPKEGPSILRIQQVVRGDSAAYFCASSRSGETGELFFGEGSRLTVL.

The J gene is TRBJ1-1, the V gene TRBV5-1; D is uncertain. Germline CDR1 is SGHRS and CDR2 is YFSETQ. The germline V and J ends were trimmed by 2 bases and 2 bases, with 10 bases remaining between them. This CDR3 is 14 amino acids long. The chain's CDR3 is CASSFSDANTEAFF. The CDR3, as DNA: TGCGCCAGCAGCTTTTCGGACGCTAACACTGAAGCTTTCTTT.

This rearrangement joins TRBV6-5 to TRBJ2-7; D remains unclear. Germline V gives CDR1 MNHEY, CDR2 SVGAGI. The CDR3 contains 11 residues. V was shortened by 8 bases and J by 5 bases, with 10 bases between the two germline ends. The DNA for the CDR3 is TGTGCCAGCTCCCACTACCACGAGCAGTACTTC. Translating it yields CASSHYHEQYF.

J is TRBJ2-7 and V is TRBV5-4; 8 bases line up with TRBD1. The CDR3 has 13 residues. Germline V gene lookup returns CDR1 SGHNT and CDR2 YYREEE (reference sequence). V lost 6 bases and J lost 7; bases outside the gene matches: 9. CDR3 bases: TGTGCCAGCAAATACGGCAGGGGGCTTGAGCAGTACTTC. The encoded protein is CASKYGRGLEQYF.

The chain is built from TRBV5-1 and TRBJ2-1; D is perhaps TRBD1 (5 bases). The CDR3 covers 15 residues. The germline V gene has CDR1 SGHRS and CDR2 YFSETQ. Deletions cut 0 bases from V and 8 bases from J, with 15 bases between. For the CDR3, the DNA is TGCGCCAGCAGCTTGGCGAAGGGGTTGCAGGATGAGCAGTTCTTC. This codes for CASSLAKGLQDEQFF.

This clone occurred once. The V and J genes are TRBV19 and TRBJ1-5; no clear D. This CDR3 has 14 amino acids. Germline CDR1 reads LNHDA; CDR2 reads SQIVND (reference sequence). V was cut by 5 bases and J by 0 bases, with 8 bases left in between. DNA for the CDR3: TGTGCCAGTAGTTCCAGCCGTAGCAATCAGCCCCAGCATTTT. Residues: CASSSSRSNQPQHF.

This rearrangement joins TRBV6-5 to TRBJ2-2; 11 bases are shared with TRBD2. Germline V CDR1 and CDR2: MNHEY, SVGAGI. After removal of 6 bases from V and 9 bases from J, the junction contained 9 bases not matched to a gene. The CDR3 extends over 15 amino acids. CDR3 protein: CASRPSGGSPRELFF. DNA for the CDR3: TGTGCCAGCAGACCTAGCGGGGGGTCCCCCCGGGAGCTGTTTTTT.

The CDR3 here is CASSEGLSLGGGIETQYF. The CDR3 nucleotides are TGTGCCAGCAGTGAAGGTCTTTCATTAGGCGGGGGGATCGAGACCCAGTACTTC. J is TRBJ2-5 and V is TRBV6-1; 8 nucleotides agree with TRBD2. This CDR3 is 18 amino acids long. Looked up from germline, CDR1 is MNHNS and CDR2 is SASEGT. V lost 1 base to trimming and J lost 5 bases; unmatched junction nucleotides: 15.

This chain links TRBV19 with TRBJ1-3, with 8 bases identical to TRBD1. The CDR3 has 16 residues. Trimming at V came to 6 bases and at J to 0 bases, leaving 7 bases not matched to a gene. Germline CDR1 and CDR2: LNHDA and SQIVND (reference sequence). The CDR3 DNA reads as TGTGCCAGTAGCAGACAGGGGAGATTCTCTGGAAACACCATATATTTT. Its translation: CASSRQGRFSGNTIYF. Combining the CDR3 with reference TRBV19 and TRBJ1-3 gives the whole variable domain DGGITQSPKYLFRKEGQNVTLSCEQNLNHDAMYWYRQDPGQGLRLIYYSQIVNDFQKGDIAEGYSVSREKKESFPLTVTSAQKNPTAFYLCASSRQGRFSGNTIYFGEGSWLTVV.

This chain connects TRBV7-9 to TRBJ2-2; the D is unclear. Between the trimmed V and J ends, which lost 1 base and 7 bases, there was a span of 10 bases. Germline CDR1 reads SEHNR; CDR2 reads FQNEAQ (reference sequence). The CDR3 sequence is 14 residues long. The CDR3 loop is CASSLVKQIGELFF. The CDR3 DNA reads as TGTGCCAGCAGCTTAGTTAAGCAGATCGGGGAGCTGTTTTTT.

The chain employs TRBV7-3 and TRBJ2-5; 7 bases agree with TRBD2. The germline CDR1 and CDR2 sequences are SGHTA and FQGTGA. Unmatched junction bases numbered 13, after V lost 5 bases and J lost 1 base. The CDR3 has 17 amino acids. The CDR3 DNA follows: TGTGCCAGCAGCCCCCTAAGGACTAGACGGGCCCAAGAGACCCAGTACTTC. Protein sequence: CASSPLRTRRAQETQYF.

This chain joins TRBV7-3 and TRBJ2-1; TRBD2 agrees at 9 bases. The CDR3 runs 15 residues. Germline assignment: CDR1 SGHTA and CDR2 FQGTGA. V lost 5 bases and J lost 4; bases outside the gene matches: 6. The CDR3 sequence: CASSQSGGSYNEQFF. The CDR3 DNA follows: TGTGCCAGCAGCCAAAGCGGGGGGAGTTACAATGAGCAGTTCTTC.